This TCR beta chain emerged from a study of cytomegalovirus exposure and HLA in healthy donors. Assay used: immunoSEQ multiplex PCR; TCRdb lists only in-frame clones, some missing. The data show about 84,000 clones, with about nine tenths seen just once and approximately 2% held by the top ten. V was trimmed by 4 bases and J by 3 bases, leaving 13 bases between them. CDR3 length: 15 amino acids. Germline lookup yields CDR1 SNHLY and CDR2 FYNNEI. This TCR was recovered from a man younger than 40 in good health and CMV-seronegative. The rearrangement links TRBV2 to TRBJ1-5; tentative D call: TRBD1 (6 bases). The source material was PBMCs. This CDR3 is CASSGQTGLNQPQHF. CDR3 nucleotide sequence: TGTGCCAGCAGTGGCCAGACAGGACTCAATCAGCCCCAGCATTTT.